These T cell receptor beta chains were read from a single sample in a study of cytomegalovirus exposure and HLA in healthy donors. The protocol was immunoSEQ multiplex PCR, while the TCRdb copy is restricted to in-frame clones and leaves out a portion. In the table there are 100,000 to 150,000 clones, under 90% of which are singletons. The specimen was PBMCs. The receptor source for this set is a woman aged 18 to 35 in good health and CMV-seronegative. Each CDR3 is given with its conserved first and last residue. D genes are given only for firm matches. Not every row has a clone size; where given, it reads once, few, many or a size class.

d_gene	j_gene	v_gene	abundance	CDR3nt	CDR3aa
NA	TRBJ1-5	TRBV10-2	NA	TGCGCCAGCAGAATAGGACAGCCAAATCAGCCCCAGCATTTT	CASRIGQPNQPQHF
NA	TRBJ1-5	TRBV28	few	TGTGCCAGCAGTTTAGCGGGGTCCGTCAATCAGCCCCAGCATTTT	CASSLAGSVNQPQHF
NA	TRBJ1-5	TRBV19	NA	TGTGCCAGTAGTATTTTATCGGGACTGTATAGCAATCAGCCCCAGCATTTT	CASSILSGLYSNQPQHF
NA	TRBJ2-3	TRBV6-4	NA	TGTGCCAGCAGTGACTCGAGCGGGTCTAGCACAGATACGCAGTATTTT	CASSDSSGSSTDTQYF
NA	TRBJ2-7	TRBV21-1	NA	TGTGCCAGCAGCAAAGAAAGACAAAGACCCTACGAGCAGTACTTC	CASSKERQRPYEQYF
NA	TRBJ1-1	TRBV28	once	TGTGCCAGCAGCAGTGACATCAACTCTAACACTGAAGCTTTCTTT	CASSSDINSNTEAFF
NA	TRBJ1-1	TRBV27	NA	TGTGCCAGCAACCTCCGGGGAGGTCTGAACACTGAAGCTTTCTTT	CASNLRGGLNTEAFF
TRBD2	TRBJ2-1	TRBV5-4	NA	TGTGCCAGCAGCGGAAGCGGGAGCTCCTACAATGAGCAGTTCTTC	CASSGSGSSYNEQFF
NA	TRBJ2-1	TRBV5-1	NA	TGCGCCAGCAGCTTCGGGAGCGGCCTCGGCAATGAGCAGTTCTTC	CASSFGSGLGNEQFF
TRBD2	TRBJ2-5	TRBV5-1	NA	TGCGCCAGCAGCTTTTCGGGAGGGAACTCAGAGACCCAGTACTTC	CASSFSGGNSETQYF
TRBD2	TRBJ2-2	TRBV2	NA	TGTGCCAGTCAAGAAGCGGGGGGCCGCACCGGGGAGCTGTTTTTT	CASQEAGGRTGELFF
NA	TRBJ1-1	TRBV12-5	NA	TGTGCTAGTGGGGACGCAGGGCCCGAAGCTTTCTTT	CASGDAGPEAFF
TRBD1	TRBJ1-5	TRBV19	NA	TGTGCCAGTGGGGACAGCTTAGATCAGCCCCAGCATTTT	CASGDSLDQPQHF
TRBD2	TRBJ2-7	TRBV11-2	NA	TGTGCCAGCAGCTCGGGACTAGCGGGAGCCTACGAGCAGTACTTC	CASSSGLAGAYEQYF
TRBD1	TRBJ2-1	TRBV2	NA	TGTGCCAGCAGTGAAGAAGGGACAGGAAATGAGCAGTTCTTC	CASSEEGTGNEQFF
NA	TRBJ2-2	TRBV15	NA	TGTGCCACCAGCAGTCACGGGGAGCTGTTTTTT	CATSSHGELFF
TRBD1	TRBJ2-3	TRBV10-3	NA	TGTGCCATCAGCCCGGGACAGTTTACAGATACGCAGTATTTT	CAISPGQFTDTQYF
TRBD1	TRBJ1-1	TRBV30	NA	TGTGCCTTGAGACAGGGTGCAGGGACTGAAGCTTTCTTT	CALRQGAGTEAFF
NA	TRBJ1-1	TRBV5-1	NA	TGCGCCAGCAGCTCGACGCCGGGAGCCATGAACACTGAAGCTTTCTTT	CASSSTPGAMNTEAFF
NA	TRBJ2-7	TRBV21-1	once	NA	CASSITFVGTGSYEQYF
TRBD1	TRBJ1-2	TRBV5-1	NA	TGCGCCAGCAGCTATTCCGGGACAGGGGTCCCCCTCTATGGCTACACCTTC	CASSYSGTGVPLYGYTF
NA	TRBJ2-7	TRBV6-1	NA	TGTGCCAGCAGCCAAGCGGCCGAGCAGTACTTC	CASSQAAEQYF
TRBD2	TRBJ2-7	TRBV23-1	NA	TGCGCCAGCAGCCCTCTCGTAGCGGGACCGGGTCCCTACGAGCAGTACTTC	CASSPLVAGPGPYEQYF
NA	TRBJ2-7	TRBV11-3	NA	TGTGCCAGCAGCCTCAGCAGGGGCAGCTCCTACGAGCAGTACTTC	CASSLSRGSSYEQYF
NA	TRBJ2-5	TRBV21-1	NA	TGTGCCAGCAGCAAAGTCCCCCCTCCCCCAACTGCAACGAAACAAGAGACCCAGTACTTC	CASSKVPPPPTATKQETQYF
NA	TRBJ2-5	TRBV19	NA	TGTGCCAGTAGGCCCACCATGGGGCCTCTCGAGACCCAGTACTTC	CASRPTMGPLETQYF
NA	TRBJ2-7	TRBV20-1	NA	TGCAGTGCCCCCTTGGCCGACGAGCAGTACTTC	CSAPLADEQYF
TRBD2	TRBJ2-2	TRBV27	once	TGTGCCAGCAGGGTAGCGGGAGGGTCCCCCGGGGAGCTGTTTTTT	CASRVAGGSPGELFF
NA	TRBJ2-3	TRBV21-1	NA	TGTGCCAGCAGCCAGCGGGAGGAGGCAGATACGCAGTATTTT	CASSQREEADTQYF
TRBD2	TRBJ2-5	TRBV5-5	NA	TGTGCCAGCAGCTCAGAATGGGAAGCGGGGCAAGAGACCCAGTACTTC	CASSSEWEAGQETQYF
NA	TRBJ2-1	TRBV28	once	TGTGCCAGCAGTTCTCCTCAGGGTCGTGAGCAGTTCTTC	CASSSPQGREQFF
TRBD2	TRBJ2-3	TRBV6-4	NA	TGTGCCAGCAGTGAGGGACTAGTAGGAGATACGCAGTATTTT	CASSEGLVGDTQYF
NA	TRBJ1-5	TRBV2	NA	TGTGCCAGCAGCGGCGGGGGGGGGTCCGGTCAGCCCCAGCATTTT	CASSGGGGSGQPQHF
NA	TRBJ2-7	TRBV6-5	NA	TGTGCCAGCAGTCCCCCGGGGGAAACTGGGCAGTACTTC	CASSPPGETGQYF
TRBD2	TRBJ2-1	TRBV4-1	NA	TGCGCCAGCAGCCAAGAGAGCGGGAGACCCAATGAGCAGTTCTTC	CASSQESGRPNEQFF
NA	TRBJ2-3	TRBV29-1	NA	TGCAGCGTCACGACAGCTTACACAGATACGCAGTATTTT	CSVTTAYTDTQYF
TRBD1	TRBJ1-1	TRBV10-3	NA	TGTGCCATCAGGGGGGACAGGGATGTGAACACTGAAGCTTTCTTT	CAIRGDRDVNTEAFF
NA	TRBJ2-7	TRBV19	NA	TGTGCCAGTAGCTGGGGGACCGGGAGTCCCTACGAGCAGTACTTC	CASSWGTGSPYEQYF